Sequencing of this TCR beta chain was carried out in a study of cytomegalovirus exposure and HLA in healthy donors. The CDR3 loop spans 17 amino acids. V was pared by 4 bases and J by 7 bases, with 12 bases of the junction left unmatched. CDR1 and CDR2 (germline): MNHNS, SASEGT. Points on this clone: Its antigen is not known.

Study-wide results and limits: Beyond CMV serostatus, there was no information to go on about immune exposure. Later on, a genetic analysis was performed. It linked a missense variant in DCLRE1C with V- and J-gene trimming of TCR beta. The investigators catalogued 150 to 200 TCR beta chains as cytomegalovirus-associated. Later findings reportedly placed an Asian-associated ancestry cluster below the approximately 630-donor mean for N-insertions.

It was with 60 Vbeta and 13 Jbeta primers that the PCR ran. Using immunoSEQ multiplex PCR, the repertoire was profiled, and TCRdb retains in-frame clones only, with some absent. The sample holds some 200,000 clones, around 81% seen once. Sequenced input: PBMCs. This chain joins TRBV6-1 and TRBJ1-4; 10 positions match TRBD1. The sequence was obtained from a woman aged 25 to 39 in good health and CMV-seronegative. The CDR3 protein is CASSAKDRDRGAEKLFF. In DNA, the CDR3 is TGTGCCAGCAGTGCAAAAGACCGGGACAGGGGTGCTGAAAAACTGTTTTTT.